This TCR beta chain was profiled in a study of OX40 agonist ivuxolimab in advanced cancers. Study-level information: Head and neck, renal cell, melanoma or hepatocellular carcinoma were the cancers that dose-escalation patients had. Study results and caveats: Also present in some nonresponders was a low level of normalized T-cell clonal expansion. Average numbers of expanded clones were greater in CD8+ T cells than in CD4+.

Germline V CDR1 and CDR2: MNHNS, SASEGT. V dropped 5 bases and J dropped 9; count of bases not matched to a gene: 9. CDR3 length: 15 amino acids. The method was immunoSEQ multiplex PCR; TCRdb's version includes in-frame clones alone and lacks a portion of them. The sample lists about 71,000 clones, about 81% occurring once. It was autoimmune disease history or systemic immunosuppression that excluded patients. On this clone itself: What it recognizes is unknown.

The rearrangement uses TRBV6-1 and TRBJ1-6; TRBD1 matches at 8 bases. The sequence was obtained from an adult with an advanced solid tumor such as melanoma, head and neck, liver or kidney cancer. The sample was CD4+ or CD8+ T cells sorted from blood, taken in a trial of the OX40 agonist ivuxolimab. As DNA, the CDR3 is TGTGCCAGCAGTCAATCAGGGGGCTTTAGTTCACCCCTCCACTTT. Translated, it gives CASSQSGGFSSPLHF.